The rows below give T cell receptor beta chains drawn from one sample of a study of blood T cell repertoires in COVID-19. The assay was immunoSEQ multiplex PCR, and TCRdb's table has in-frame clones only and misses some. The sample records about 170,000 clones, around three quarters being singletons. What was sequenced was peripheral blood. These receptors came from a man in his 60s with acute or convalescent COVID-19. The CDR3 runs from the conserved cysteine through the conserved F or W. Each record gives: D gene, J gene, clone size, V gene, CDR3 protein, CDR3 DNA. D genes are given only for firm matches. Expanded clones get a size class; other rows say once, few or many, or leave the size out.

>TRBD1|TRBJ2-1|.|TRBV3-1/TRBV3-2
CATGDRGAYNEQFF
TGTGCCACCGGAGACAGGGGGGCCTACAATGAGCAGTTCTTC
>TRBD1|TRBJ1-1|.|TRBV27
CASSRDRVSEAFF
TGTGCCAGCAGCCGGGACAGGGTCTCTGAAGCTTTCTTT
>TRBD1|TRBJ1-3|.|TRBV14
CASSQHAAGGVNTIYF
TGTGCCAGCAGCCAACATGCGGCAGGGGGCGTTAACACCATATATTTT
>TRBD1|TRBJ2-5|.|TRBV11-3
CASSPGQEETQYF
TGTGCCAGCAGCCCGGGACAGGAAGAGACCCAGTACTTC
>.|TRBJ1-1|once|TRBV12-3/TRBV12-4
CASSLRRGQAFF
TGTGCCAGCAGTTTACGCAGGGGACAAGCTTTCTTT
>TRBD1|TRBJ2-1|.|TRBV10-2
CASSDPTGTGGKNEQFF
TGCGCCAGCAGTGACCCGACCGGGACAGGGGGTAAGAATGAGCAGTTCTTC
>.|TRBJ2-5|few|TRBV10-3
CAISEAGKRETQYF
TGTGCCATCAGTGAGGCCGGGAAGAGGGAGACCCAGTACTTC
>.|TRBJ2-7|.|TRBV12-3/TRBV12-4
CASSLSGEQYF
TGTGCCAGCAGTTTATCGGGCGAGCAGTACTTC
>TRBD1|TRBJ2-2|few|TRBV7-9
CASSPTDRGNTGELFF
TGTGCCAGCAGCCCGACCGACAGGGGAAACACCGGGGAGCTGTTTTTT
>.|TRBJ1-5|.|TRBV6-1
CASSDGGQPQHF
TGTGCCAGCAGTGATGGCGGTCAGCCCCAGCATTTT
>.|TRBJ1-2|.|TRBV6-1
CASSEVGSGYGYTF
TGTGCCAGCAGTGAAGTTGGGAGTGGCTATGGCTACACCTTC
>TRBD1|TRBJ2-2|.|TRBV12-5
CASGPIDREYGGELFF
TGTGCTAGTGGTCCTATCGACAGGGAATACGGCGGGGAGCTGTTTTTT
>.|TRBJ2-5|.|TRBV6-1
CASSETMEVGETQYF
TGTGCCAGCAGTGAAACAATGGAGGTGGGGGAGACCCAGTACTTC
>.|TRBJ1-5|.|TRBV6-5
CASSRGETGQPQHF
TGTGCCAGCAGTCGGGGGGAAACGGGCCAGCCCCAGCATTTT
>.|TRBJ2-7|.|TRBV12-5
CASGNLGFYEQYF
TGTGCTAGTGGGAACCTAGGTTTCTACGAGCAGTACTTC
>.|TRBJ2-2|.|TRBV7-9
CASSLVRLGGATGELFF
TGTGCCAGCAGCTTAGTGCGATTGGGGGGAGCCACCGGGGAGCTGTTTTTT
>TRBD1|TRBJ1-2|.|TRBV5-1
CASSQGAGYGYTF
TGCGCCAGCAGTCAGGGGGCGGGCTATGGCTACACCTTC
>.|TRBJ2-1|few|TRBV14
CASSQSTASTEQFF
TGTGCCAGCAGCCAGTCGACGGCTAGCACTGAGCAGTTCTTC
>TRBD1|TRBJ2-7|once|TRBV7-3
CASSLGTGPEQYF
TGTGCCAGCAGCTTAGGGACAGGGCCCGAGCAGTACTTC
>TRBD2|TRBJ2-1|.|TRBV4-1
CASSRLAGGGNEQFF
TGCGCCAGCAGTCGACTAGCGGGGGGAGGCAATGAGCAGTTCTTC
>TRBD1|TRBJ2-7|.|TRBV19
CASTPGTGPYEQYF
TGTGCCAGTACCCCAGGGACAGGGCCCTACGAGCAGTACTTC
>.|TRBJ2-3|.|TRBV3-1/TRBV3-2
CASSPATGRNTQYF
TGTGCCAGCAGCCCCGCGACAGGGAGGAATACGCAGTATTTT
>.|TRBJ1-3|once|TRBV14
CASSQSGGGNTIYF
TGTGCCAGCAGCCAAAGCGGCGGCGGAAACACCATATATTTT
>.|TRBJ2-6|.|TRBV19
CASSMGTPSSGANVLTF
TGTGCCAGTAGTATGGGGACACCAAGCTCTGGGGCCAACGTCCTGACTTTC
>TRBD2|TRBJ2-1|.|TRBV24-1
CATSDPNSGRNYNEQFF
TGTGCCACCAGTGACCCCAATAGCGGGAGAAACTACAATGAGCAGTTCTTC
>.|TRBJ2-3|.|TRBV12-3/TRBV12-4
CASSRATDTQYF
TGTGCCAGCAGCCGCGCCACAGATACGCAGTATTTT
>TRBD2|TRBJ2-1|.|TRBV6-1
CASSVDLAGGFYNEQFF
TGTGCCAGCAGTGTCGATTTAGCGGGGGGTTTTTACAATGAGCAGTTCTTC
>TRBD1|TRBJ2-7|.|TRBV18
CASSPYGQGFYEQYF
TGTGCCAGCTCACCTTACGGACAGGGATTCTACGAGCAGTACTTC
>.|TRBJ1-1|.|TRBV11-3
CASSLETGTEAFF
TGTGCCAGCAGCTTAGAAACGGGAACTGAAGCTTTCTTT
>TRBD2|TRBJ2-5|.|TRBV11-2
CASSLGTSQETQYF
TGTGCCAGCAGCTTAGGGACTAGCCAAGAGACCCAGTACTTC
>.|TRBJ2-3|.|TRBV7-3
CASSFNTDTQYF
TGTGCCAGCAGCTTCAACACAGATACGCAGTATTTT
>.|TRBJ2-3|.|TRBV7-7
CASSLAIRDTQYF
TGTGCTAGCAGCCTAGCCATCAGAGATACGCAGTATTTT
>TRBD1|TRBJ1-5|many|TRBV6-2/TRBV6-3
CASSGWGQGYSNQPQHF
TGTGCCAGCAGCGGATGGGGACAGGGGTATAGCAATCAGCCCCAGCATTTT
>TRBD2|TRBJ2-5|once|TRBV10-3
CAISVLAGDKQETQYF
TGTGCCATCAGTGTTCTAGCGGGGGACAAGCAAGAGACCCAGTACTTC
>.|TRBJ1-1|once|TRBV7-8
CASSISREGNTEAFF
TGTGCCAGCAGTATTAGCAGGGAAGGGAACACTGAAGCTTTCTTT
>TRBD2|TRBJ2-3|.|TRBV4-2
CASSQVGLAGDRDTQYF
TGTGCCAGCAGCCAAGTTGGCCTAGCGGGGGATAGAGATACGCAGTATTTT
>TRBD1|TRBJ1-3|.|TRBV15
CATSRDRAQGAGNTIYF
TGTGCCACCAGCAGAGATCGGGCGCAGGGGGCTGGAAACACCATATATTTT
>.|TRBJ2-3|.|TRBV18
CASSHRESSTDTQYF
TGTGCCAGCTCACACAGGGAATCCAGCACAGATACGCAGTATTTT
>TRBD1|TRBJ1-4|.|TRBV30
CAGSPGQGYEKLFF
TGTGCCGGTTCTCCGGGACAGGGGTACGAAAAACTGTTTTTT
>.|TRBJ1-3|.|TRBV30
CAWSVRFSGNTIYF
TGTGCCTGGAGTGTACGGTTCTCTGGAAACACCATATATTTT
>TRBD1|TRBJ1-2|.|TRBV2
CASSGRTGPLYGYTF
TGTGCCAGCAGTGGACGGACAGGGCCCCTCTATGGCTACACCTTC
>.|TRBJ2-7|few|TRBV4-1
CASSQDNRGLSYEQYF
TGCGCCAGCAGCCAAGATAATAGGGGACTTTCCTACGAGCAGTACTTC
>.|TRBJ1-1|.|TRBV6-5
CASSPDYTEAFF
TGTGCCAGCAGTCCAGACTACACTGAAGCTTTCTTT
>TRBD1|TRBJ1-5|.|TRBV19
CASSPTPGQGSYNQPQHF
TGTGCCAGTAGCCCGACACCCGGACAGGGGTCATACAATCAGCCCCAGCATTTT
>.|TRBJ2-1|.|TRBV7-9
CASTWEFDEQFF
TGTGCCAGCACCTGGGAGTTCGATGAGCAGTTCTTC
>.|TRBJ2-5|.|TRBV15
CATSRDFGEKTQYF
TGTGCCACCAGCAGAGATTTCGGGGAAAAGACCCAGTACTTC
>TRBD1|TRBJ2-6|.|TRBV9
CASSVSLGRQGASSGANVLTF
TGTGCCAGCAGCGTATCACTGGGTCGACAGGGGGCCAGCTCTGGGGCCAACGTCCTGACTTTC
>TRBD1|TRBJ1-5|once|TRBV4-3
CASSQDGQGDQPQHF
TGCGCCAGCAGCCAAGATGGGCAGGGGGACCAGCCCCAGCATTTT
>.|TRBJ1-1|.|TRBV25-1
CASSEYEGDTEAFF
TGTGCCAGCAGTGAATATGAGGGCGACACTGAAGCTTTCTTT
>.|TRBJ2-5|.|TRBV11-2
CASSKTREETQYF
TGTGCCAGCAGCAAAACCAGGGAAGAGACCCAGTACTTC
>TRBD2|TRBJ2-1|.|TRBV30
CAWSASGGAMGQFF
TGTGCCTGGAGTGCTAGCGGGGGGGCTATGGGTCAGTTCTTC
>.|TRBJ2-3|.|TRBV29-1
CSVEDRAGRPTDTQYF
TGCAGCGTTGAAGATCGGGCAGGGAGGCCCACAGATACGCAGTATTTT
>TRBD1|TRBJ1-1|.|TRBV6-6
CASSYPGGEAEAFF
TGTGCCAGCAGTTACCCAGGGGGAGAGGCTGAAGCTTTCTTT